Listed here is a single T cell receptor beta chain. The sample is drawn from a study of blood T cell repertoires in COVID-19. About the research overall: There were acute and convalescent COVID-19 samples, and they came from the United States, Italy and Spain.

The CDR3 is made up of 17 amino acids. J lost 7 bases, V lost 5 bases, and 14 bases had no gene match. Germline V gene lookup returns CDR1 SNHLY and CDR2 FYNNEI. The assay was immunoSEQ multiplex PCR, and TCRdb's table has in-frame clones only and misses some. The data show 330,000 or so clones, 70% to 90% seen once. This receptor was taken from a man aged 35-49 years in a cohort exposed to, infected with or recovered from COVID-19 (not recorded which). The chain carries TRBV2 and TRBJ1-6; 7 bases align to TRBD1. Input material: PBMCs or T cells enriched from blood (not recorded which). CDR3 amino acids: CASSTPRTGPWNSPLHF. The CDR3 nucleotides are TGTGCCAGCAGTACTCCTCGGACAGGCCCATGGAATTCACCCCTCCACTTT. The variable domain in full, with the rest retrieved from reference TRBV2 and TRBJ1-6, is EPEVTQTPSHQVTQMGQEVILRCVPISNHLYFYWYRQILGQKVEFLVSFYNNEISEKSEIFDDQFSVERPDGSNFTLKIRSTKLEDSAMYFCASSTPRTGPWNSPLHFGNGTRLTVT.